The 14 T cell receptor beta chains reported below all come from one sample, sequenced in a study of T-cell memory formation after mild COVID-19. TCRdb recomputed calls from the 5' RACE reads with MiXCR, one row per CDR3 protein. Among fewer than 500,000 distinct CDR3 sequences, around a quarter were seen once, and the ten largest hold roughly an eighth. Sequenced sample: PBMCs or a T cell subset sorted from them (not recorded which). The receptors originated from an adult woman who had mild COVID-19 (a few samples of this study predate the infection). Cell type and time point are not known.

A few counts support this clonotype. This chain links TRBV7-9 with TRBJ2-7; 9 bases line up with TRBD1. The V gene's germline CDR1 is SEHNR and CDR2 FQNEAQ (reference sequence). Trimming cost V 3 bases and J 11 bases; bases outside gene matches: 5. The CDR3 covers 12 residues. CDR3 protein: CASSLVQGAEYF. Here the CDR3 DNA reads TGTGCCAGCAGCTTGGTACAGGGGGCGGAGTACTTC.

The CDR3 DNA reads TGCGCCAGCAGCGACCCGGGACTAGCGTCCGAGGGGGAGACCCAGTACTTC. Amino acid sequence: CASSDPGLASEGETQYF. The chain uses TRBV5-1 and TRBJ2-5; 10 nucleotides align to TRBD2. The CDR3 runs 17 residues. The germline gives CDR1 SGHRS, CDR2 YFSETQ. With 4 bases clipped from V and 5 bases from J, the junction kept 14 bases outside the gene matches. The entire variable domain, with the rest obtained from reference TRBV5-1 and TRBJ2-5, is as follows: KAGVTQTPRYLIKTRGQQVTLSCSPISGHRSVSWYQQTPGQGLQFLFEYFSETQRNKGNFPGRFSGRQFSNSRSEMNVSTLELGDSALYLCASSDPGLASEGETQYFGPGTRLLVL.

This clonotype showed up just a few times. This sequence joins TRBV28 and TRBJ2-3, with 7 nucleotides matching TRBD2. Germline CDR1 is MDHEN and CDR2 is SYDVKM. The CDR3 extends over 16 amino acids. V lost 3 bases to trimming and J lost 0 bases; unmatched junction nucleotides: 6. CDR3 in DNA: TGTGCCAGCAGTTTGCCACTAGCGCATAGCACAGATACGCAGTATTTT. As protein: CASSLPLAHSTDTQYF.

This sequence joins TRBV12-3 or TRBV12-4 and TRBJ2-1, with 9 nucleotides matching TRBD1. The CDR3 has 15 residues. V was pared by 5 bases and J by 7 bases, with 9 bases of the junction left unmatched. CDR3 residues: CASSPPGQGRNEQFF. In DNA, the CDR3 is TGTGCCAGCAGTCCCCCGGGACAGGGACGTAATGAGCAGTTCTTC.

The gene calls are TRBV2 and TRBJ2-1, with a tentative D call TRBD2 (6 bases). The CDR3 length is 15 residues. With 7 bases removed from V and 0 bases from J, the gap between germline ends came to 13 bases. Looked up from germline, CDR1 is SNHLY and CDR2 is FYNNEI. As DNA, the CDR3 is TGTGCCAGCACCCCCGACGGGAGCTCCTACAATGAGCAGTTCTTC. Its protein product is CASTPDGSSYNEQFF. Together with reference TRBV2 and TRBJ2-1, the CDR3 gives the full variable domain: EPEVTQTPSHQVTQMGQEVILRCVPISNHLYFYWYRQILGQKVEFLVSFYNNEISEKSEIFDDQFSVERPDGSNFTLKIRSTKLEDSAMYFCASTPDGSSYNEQFFGPGTRLTVL.

This clonotype has just a few counts. The V gene is TRBV9, the J gene TRBJ2-4, with D possibly TRBD1 on 5 matching bases. Trimming removed 4 bases from V and 5 bases from J, with 16 bases in between. Germline V gene lookup returns CDR1 SGDLS and CDR2 YYNGEE. The CDR3 is made up of 15 amino acids. DNA for the CDR3: TGTGCCAGCAGCCCGGGTTCCGTAGGGGAAAACATTCAGTACTTC. It yields the protein CASSPGSVGENIQYF.

In this sample, this clonotype turned up a few times. The chain couples TRBV18 to TRBJ1-5; unclear D gene. Trimming took 3 bases from V and 2 from J, leaving 8 bases between them. The CDR3 consists of 14 residues. The V gene's germline CDR1 is KGHSH and CDR2 LQKENI. The CDR3 sequence: CASSPSTRNQPQHF. Here the CDR3 DNA reads TGTGCCAGCTCACCGTCGACCCGCAATCAGCCCCAGCATTTT. The whole variable domain, remainder taken from reference TRBV18 and TRBJ1-5, is NAGVMQNPRHLVRRRGQEARLRCSPMKGHSHVYWYRQLPEEGLKFMVYLQKENIIDESGMPKERFSAEFPKEGPSILRIQQVVRGDSAAYFCASSPSTRNQPQHFGDGTRLSIL.

V usage is TRBV24-1 and J usage is TRBJ2-3; the match to TRBD2 covers 9 bases. The CDR3 consists of 18 residues. CDR1 and CDR2 from the germline V gene are KGHDR and SFDVKD. V trimming: 4 bases; J trimming: 2 bases; junction bases outside the gene matches: 12. CDR3 bases: TGTGCCACCAGTGAAACACAGAGTAGCGGGGGATCCACAGATACGCAGTATTTT. Encoded protein: CATSETQSSGGSTDTQYF.

This clonotype was found a few times. The chain uses TRBV5-1 and TRBJ1-1, with D tentatively TRBD1 (5 bases). Trimming took off 4 bases at V and 5 bases at J, with 12 bases between the two ends. This CDR3 comprises 13 residues. From germline, CDR1 is SGHRS and CDR2 YFSETQ. The CDR3 DNA sequence: TGCGCCAGCAGCCCCAGGGCGTTTACTGAAGCTTTCTTT. Residues: CASSPRAFTEAFF.

The chain couples TRBV3-1 to TRBJ1-1; no clear D gene. The CDR3 runs to 13 residues. V was clipped by 1 base and J by 8 bases, with 11 bases between them. CDR1 and CDR2 from the germline V gene are LGHDT and YNNKEL (reference sequence). CDR3: CASSQGFGDEAFF. Here the CDR3 DNA reads TGTGCCAGCAGCCAAGGGTTTGGAGACGAAGCTTTCTTT.

V gene TRBV20-1 combines with J gene TRBJ1-2; no clear D. Germline assignment: CDR1 DFQATT and CDR2 SNEGSKA (reference sequence). V was pared by 0 bases and J by 3 bases, with 14 bases between. CDR3 length: 15 residues. CDR3 DNA sequence: TGCAGTGCTAGAGAGCCCGCAAGGCGAGACTATGGCTACACCTTC. As protein: CSAREPARRDYGYTF.

This clonotype was seen ten or more times. V gene TRBV7-3 combines with J gene TRBJ2-3; TRBD2 matches at 10 bases. J gave up 4 bases and V 5 bases, and 3 bases lay outside the gene matches. CDR1 is SGHTA and CDR2 is FQGTGA in the germline V gene. The CDR3 contains 14 residues. DNA of the CDR3: TGTGCCAGCAGCCCAGGACTAGCGGCAGATACGCAGTATTTT. It is translated as CASSPGLAADTQYF.

This clonotype has more than one count but fewer than ten. The CDR3 reads CASSTGQDSYEQYF. Here the CDR3 DNA reads TGTGCCAGCAGCACCGGACAGGACTCCTACGAGCAGTACTTC. The chain employs TRBV7-9 and TRBJ2-7; 7 bases line up with TRBD1. CDR1 is SEHNR, CDR2 FQNEAQ, per germline (reference sequence). J lost 0 bases, V lost 5 bases, and 4 bases had no gene match. This CDR3 has 14 amino acids.

This clonotype was observed a handful of times. The rearrangement links TRBV6-6 to TRBJ1-5; 7 positions agree with TRBD1. Germline loops: CDR1 MNHNY, CDR2 SVGAGI (reference sequence). V lost 4 bases and J lost 0; bases outside the gene matches: 3. The CDR3 covers 15 residues. The CDR3 nucleotides are TGTGCCAGCAGTTGGGACAGCAATAGCAATCAGCCCCAGCATTTT. The encoded protein is CASSWDSNSNQPQHF.